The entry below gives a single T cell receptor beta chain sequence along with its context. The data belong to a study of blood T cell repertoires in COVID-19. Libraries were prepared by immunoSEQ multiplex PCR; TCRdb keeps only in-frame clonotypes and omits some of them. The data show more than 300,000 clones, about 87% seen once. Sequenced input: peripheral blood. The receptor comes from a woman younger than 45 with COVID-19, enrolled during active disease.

This CDR3 reads CASSLSFAGGLSSYNEQFF. CDR3 coding DNA: TGTGCCAGCAGCTTAAGTTTTGCGGGGGGGTTGAGCTCCTACAATGAGCAGTTCTTC. This chain uses TRBV7-9 with TRBJ2-1, with 9 nucleotides matching TRBD2. The V gene's germline CDR1 is SEHNR and CDR2 FQNEAQ (reference sequence). The V segment lost 2 bases and the J segment 0 bases; nucleotides outside the gene matches: 11. The CDR3 has 19 residues.